The 29 T cell receptor beta chains below were found in one sample sequenced in a study of breast tumors, draining lymph nodes, adjacent tissues. TCRdb itself ran the multiplex PCR reads through MiXCR, one entry per CDR3 protein. Counted here are tens of thousands of distinct CDR3 sequences, around 23% occurring once; the ten biggest clones make up around 8.5%. Source material: breast tumor tissue. These receptors were collected from a female donor with breast cancer. Some clones in this sample may be carry-over from other donors' samples.

This clonotype has a count of ten or more. The gene calls are TRBV7-2 and TRBJ1-1, with no clear D. The CDR3 is 14 amino acids. From germline, CDR1 is SGHTA and CDR2 FQGNSA. Trimming removed 3 bases from V and 0 bases from J, with 8 bases in between. The CDR3 coding sequence is TGTGCCAGCAGCTTCCTGAGCCTGAACACTGAAGCTTTCTTT. As protein: CASSFLSLNTEAFF.

Many counts were recorded for this clonotype. The genes are TRBV9 and TRBJ2-5; no clear D gene. The CDR3 contains 14 residues. The germline V gene encodes CDR1 SGDLS and CDR2 YYNGEE. Trimming stripped 0 bases from V and 5 bases from J, with 11 bases between. The CDR3 region has the DNA TGTGCCAGCAGCGTAGGGGTAGGGATGGAGACCCAGTACTTC. Amino acid sequence: CASSVGVGMETQYF.

J is TRBJ2-1 and V is TRBV20-1; D is perhaps TRBD2 (6 bases). V dropped 3 bases and J dropped 4 bases, with 10 bases sitting between them. Germline V gene sequence: CDR1 DFQATT, CDR2 SNEGSKA (reference sequence). CDR3 size: 13 residues. The CDR3 DNA is TGCAGTGCTAGGGGCGGGATATACAATGAGCAGTTCTTC. Protein product: CSARGGIYNEQFF.

The CDR3 region has the DNA TGTGCCAGCAGCCATTCGGGCGGGGAGCTGTTTTTT. Its protein is CASSHSGGELFF. V and J are TRBV3-1 and TRBJ2-2; D not resolved. The germline V and J ends were trimmed by 3 bases and 7 bases, with 6 bases remaining between them. This CDR3 comprises 12 residues. Germline V gene sequence: CDR1 LGHDT, CDR2 YNNKEL (reference sequence).

This clonotype came up many times. The CDR3 here is CASSLGQANSGNTIYF. Written as DNA, the CDR3 is TGTGCCAGCAGCCTCGGACAGGCTAACTCTGGAAACACCATATATTTT. The chain couples TRBV9 to TRBJ1-3; 7 bases fit TRBD1. The CDR3 loop spans 16 amino acids. Germline CDR1 and CDR2: SGDLS and YYNGEE. V trimming: 4 bases; J trimming: 0 bases; junction bases outside the gene matches: 7.

This clonotype was recorded at least ten times. The chain is built from TRBV20-1 and TRBJ2-3; 16 bases match TRBD2. The V gene end was trimmed by 6 bases and the J gene end by 3 bases; junction bases not matched to a gene: 9. The CDR3 covers 17 residues. Per the germline V gene, CDR1 is DFQATT and CDR2 is SNEGSKA (reference sequence). This CDR3 reads CSAMGLAGGASTDTQYF. DNA of the CDR3: TGCAGTGCAATGGGACTAGCGGGAGGGGCCTCTACAGATACGCAGTATTTT.

This clonotype was picked up many times. The rearrangement uses TRBV9 and TRBJ2-1, with TRBD1 identical over 9 bases. Germline assignment: CDR1 SGDLS and CDR2 YYNGEE. Trimming cost V 6 bases and J 3 bases; bases outside gene matches: 7. This CDR3 is built from 15 residues. The chain's CDR3 is CASTKGQGSYNEQFF. CDR3 DNA: TGTGCCAGCACTAAAGGACAGGGGAGCTACAATGAGCAGTTCTTC.

In this sample, this clonotype turned up many times. The chain combines TRBV6-4 with TRBJ1-6, with 8 bases identical to TRBD1. V gave up 2 bases and J gave up 7 bases; unmatched junction bases: 1. CDR1 MRHNA and CDR2 SNTAGT come from the germline V gene. This CDR3 is built from 14 residues. The CDR3 here is CASSDGQGNSPLHF. The CDR3 DNA is TGTGCCAGCAGTGACGGACAGGGAAATTCACCCCTCCACTTT.

The chain uses TRBV7-9 and TRBJ1-1; D gene ambiguous. V was cut by 5 bases and J by 3 bases, with 10 bases left in between. Germline CDR1 SEHNR, CDR2 FQNEAQ (reference sequence). The CDR3 has 13 residues. This chain's CDR3 is CASSMTRDTEAFF. CDR3 DNA: TGTGCCAGCAGCATGACGAGGGACACTGAAGCTTTCTTT.

This chain links TRBV27 with TRBJ2-7; 14 bases are a match to TRBD2. The CDR3 totals 17 residues. The junction had 12 bases not matched to a gene; V was cut back by 8 bases and J by 3 bases. Germline V lookup: CDR1 MNHEY, CDR2 SMNVEV (reference sequence). This CDR3 reads CASPQIGTSGSVYEQYF. CDR3 in DNA: TGTGCCAGCCCACAAATCGGGACTAGCGGGAGCGTCTACGAGCAGTACTTC.

A single count supports this clonotype. CDR3 DNA: TGCGCCAGCAGCTTGGCCAATTTGGTGGGGGGGAGTGATGAGACCCAGTACTTC. Encoded protein: CASSLANLVGGSDETQYF. This sequence joins TRBV5-1 and TRBJ2-5; 7 nucleotides align to TRBD2. V lost 0 bases and J lost 5; bases outside the gene matches: 16. The CDR3 contains 18 residues. The germline V gene encodes CDR1 SGHRS and CDR2 YFSETQ. Full variable domain (outside the CDR3, taken from reference TRBV5-1 and TRBJ2-5): KAGVTQTPRYLIKTRGQQVTLSCSPISGHRSVSWYQQTPGQGLQFLFEYFSETQRNKGNFPGRFSGRQFSNSRSEMNVSTLELGDSALYLCASSLANLVGGSDETQYFGPGTRLLVL.

This clonotype was observed many times. V usage is TRBV6-5 and J usage is TRBJ2-5, with D maybe TRBD1 (6 bases). CDR3 length equals 15 residues. V dropped 6 bases and J dropped 0 bases, with 14 bases sitting between them. CDR1 is MNHEY and CDR2 is SVGAGI in the germline V gene. The CDR3 DNA reads as TGTGCCAGCAGCTCCGGGACATCGTACCAAGAGACCCAGTACTTC. Amino acids: CASSSGTSYQETQYF.

This clonotype was counted many times. The V and J genes are TRBV19 and TRBJ2-2; D gene unclear. The length of the CDR3 is 17 residues. Germline V gene data show CDR1 as LNHDA and CDR2 as SQIVND (reference sequence). Trimming removed 1 base from V and 0 bases from J, with 12 bases in between. This chain's CDR3 is CASSIVARSTNTGELFF. The CDR3 DNA reads TGTGCCAGTAGTATAGTGGCCAGGAGCACGAACACCGGGGAGCTGTTTTTT.

Ten or more counts support this clonotype. The rearrangement links TRBV12-3 or TRBV12-4 to TRBJ2-3; TRBD2 is a possible D gene (5 bases). The CDR3 is 14 amino acids. With 4 bases removed from V and 1 base from J, the gap between germline ends came to 9 bases. The CDR3 loop reads CASSWSAGTDTQYF. The CDR3 coding sequence is TGTGCCAGCAGTTGGTCAGCGGGCACAGATACGCAGTATTTT.

This clonotype was seen many times. The chain has TRBV27 and TRBJ1-4, with D possibly matching TRBD1 (5 bases). Germline V gene data show CDR1 as MNHEY and CDR2 as SMNVEV (reference sequence). The CDR3 has 17 residues. The V gene lost 1 base and the J gene lost 2 bases, with 14 bases spanning the gap. CDR3 nucleotides: TGTGCCAGCAGTTTATGGGGTAGGACAAGGACTAATGAAAAACTGTTTTTT. It specifies CASSLWGRTRTNEKLFF. The full variable domain, in which reference TRBV27 and TRBJ1-4 provide the parts outside the CDR3, is EAQVTQNPRYLITVTGKKLTVTCSQNMNHEYMSWYRQDPGLGLRQIYYSMNVEVTDKGDVPEGYKVSRKEKRNFPLILESPSPNQTSLYFCASSLWGRTRTNEKLFFGSGTQLSVL.

This clonotype was counted ten times or more. V is TRBV20-1 and J is TRBJ2-7; tentatively, D is TRBD1 (6 bases). The CDR3 sequence is 12 residues long. Germline V lookup: CDR1 DFQATT, CDR2 SNEGSKA (reference sequence). V lost 6 bases and J lost 7, with 16 bases in between. The CDR3 sequence: CSAGQPSREQYF. DNA for the CDR3: TGCAGTGCCGGACAGCCCTCGAGGGAGCAGTACTTC.

This clonotype came up many times. The chain employs TRBV19 and TRBJ2-1; either TRBD1 or TRBD2 may fit D (5 bases each). V was clipped by 7 bases and J by 9 bases, with 19 bases between them. This CDR3 has 14 residues. The germline CDR1 and CDR2 sequences are LNHDA and SQIVND (reference sequence). The CDR3: CASTTAWGIPEQFF. The DNA of the CDR3 is TGTGCCAGTACCACAGCGTGGGGGATCCCTGAGCAGTTCTTC.

The table lists this clonotype with many counts. The chain is built from TRBV20-1 and TRBJ2-7; 10 bases line up with TRBD1. V was pared by 6 bases and J by 5 bases, with 7 bases of the junction left unmatched. Germline V gene sequence: CDR1 DFQATT, CDR2 SNEGSKA (reference sequence). CDR3 length: 13 amino acids. As DNA, the CDR3 is TGCAGTGCGGGGACAGGGGTTGTGAACGAGCAGTACTTC. Amino acids: CSAGTGVVNEQYF.

This clonotype came up many times. The chain combines TRBV7-7 with TRBJ2-2; TRBD1 aligns across 8 bases. The germline gives CDR1 SSHAT, CDR2 FNYEAQ (reference sequence). V shed 5 bases and J 6 bases; nucleotides not matched to a gene: 14. This CDR3 is 17 amino acids long. CDR3 sequence (DNA): TGTGCCAGCAGCCCCATCCCGGGACAGGTTGGGTCCGGGGAGCTGTTTTTT. Amino acid sequence: CASSPIPGQVGSGELFF. Complete variable domain (other parts from reference TRBV7-7 and TRBJ2-2): GAGVSQSPRYKVTKRGQDVTLRCDPISSHATLYWYQQALGQGPEFLTYFNYEAQPDKSGLPSDRFSAERPEGSISTLTIQRTEQRDSAMYRCASSPIPGQVGSGELFFGEGSRLTVL.

This clonotype was detected ten times or more. The chain joins TRBV29-1 to TRBJ1-4, with a weak D call TRBD1 (6 bases). The CDR3 covers 12 residues. With 5 bases removed from V and 7 bases from J, the gap between germline ends came to 11 bases. CDR1 is SQVTM, CDR2 ANQGSEA, per germline. The CDR3 sequence: CSVSRGGEKLFF. Written as DNA, the CDR3 is TGCAGCGTTAGCAGGGGTGGTGAAAAACTGTTTTTT.

About this clonotype itself: The conserved closing phenylalanine or tryptophan is absent in this CDR3, likely reflecting a read error. The chain joins TRBV6-1 to TRBJ1-3, with D unclear. The CDR3 covers 15 residues. V shed 2 bases and J shed 2 bases, with 10 bases lying between them. Germline V gives CDR1 MNHNS, CDR2 SASEGT. CDR3 nucleotides: TGTGCCAGCAGTGAATGGGCAGCACCTGGAAACACCATATATTTG. It is translated as CASSEWAAPGNTIYL.

About this clonotype: One base away lies a much larger clone, so this may be a sequencing read error. The chain links TRBV5-5 to TRBJ1-2, with D tentatively TRBD1 (6 bases). The ends were cut back, 4 bases at V and 4 bases at J, with 11 bases in the middle. Germline CDR1 is SGHKS and CDR2 is YYEKEE (reference sequence). The CDR3 spans 13 residues. As DNA, the CDR3 is TGTGCCAGCAGCCGACAGGACGGCTATGGCTACACCTTC. Its protein product is CASSRQDGYGYTF.

As concerns this clonotype: A much larger clone differs by one base, so this may be a read error. The chain couples TRBV2 to TRBJ1-3; a weak D match, TRBD1 (5 bases). The CDR3 is 12 residues long. Germline CDR1 SNHLY, CDR2 FYNNEI. The CDR3 loop is CAGRALGNTIYF. CDR3 nucleotide sequence: TGTGCCGGCAGGGCCTTAGGAAACACCATATATTTT.

In this sample, this clonotype turned up a few times. This chain links TRBV12-3 or TRBV12-4 with TRBJ2-5, with TRBD2 matching 9 bases. Losses at the gene ends were 7 bases for V and 6 bases for J; bases not matched to a gene: 12. CDR3 size: 15 residues. CDR3 in DNA: TGTGCCAGCACCCAAGCGGGGGGCGCAGGGAAGACCCAGTACTTC. It yields the protein CASTQAGGAGKTQYF.

In its sample, this clonotype was seen many times. The V gene is TRBV10-3, the J gene TRBJ2-7, with TRBD2 as a possible D gene (5 bases). This CDR3 has 11 residues. CDR1 is ENHRY and CDR2 is SYGVKD in the germline V gene. V lost 4 bases to trimming and J lost 5 bases, with 6 bases between them. In DNA, the CDR3 is TGTGCCATCAGTGGAGGGAACGAGCAGTACTTC. Translating it yields CAISGGNEQYF.

In its sample, this clonotype was seen many times. The chain has TRBV6-1 and TRBJ1-5; D is unclear. CDR3 length: 13 residues. Germline-derived CDR1 and CDR2 are MNHNS and SASEGT. V lost 6 bases to trimming and J lost 1 base, with 7 bases between them. The CDR3 nucleotides read TGTGCCAGCAGATCGATGAGCAATCAGCCCCAGCATTTT. It specifies CASRSMSNQPQHF.

This clonotype was recorded at least ten times. The chain is built from TRBV6-1 and TRBJ1-4; the match to TRBD1 covers 9 bases. CDR1 MNHNS and CDR2 SASEGT come from the germline V gene. The CDR3 covers 14 residues. With 6 bases clipped from V and 10 bases from J, the junction kept 9 bases outside the gene matches. CDR3 protein: CASRAGTGWVKLFF. The CDR3 DNA sequence: TGTGCCAGCAGAGCCGGGACAGGGTGGGTAAAACTGTTTTTT.

This clonotype was detected many times. The chain uses TRBV6-2 or TRBV6-3 and TRBJ1-5; TRBD1 matches at 8 bases. V was pared by 0 bases and J by 2 bases, with 3 bases of the junction left unmatched. The CDR3 extends over 16 amino acids. Germline CDR1 and CDR2: MNHEY and SVGEGT. DNA for the CDR3: TGTGCCAGCAGTTACTCGAGGGGACAGGGCAATCAGCCCCAGCATTTT. Amino acid sequence: CASSYSRGQGNQPQHF.

This clonotype occurred many times. CDR3 sequence reads: CASASGVGSYNSPLHF. The CDR3 DNA reads as TGTGCCAGCGCCTCAGGGGTCGGCTCCTATAATTCACCCCTCCACTTT. The rearrangement joins TRBV6-5 to TRBJ1-6; a possible D gene is TRBD1 (6 bases). Germline assignment: CDR1 MNHEY and CDR2 SVGAGI. V dropped 8 bases and J dropped 0 bases, with 14 bases sitting between them. This CDR3 comprises 16 residues.